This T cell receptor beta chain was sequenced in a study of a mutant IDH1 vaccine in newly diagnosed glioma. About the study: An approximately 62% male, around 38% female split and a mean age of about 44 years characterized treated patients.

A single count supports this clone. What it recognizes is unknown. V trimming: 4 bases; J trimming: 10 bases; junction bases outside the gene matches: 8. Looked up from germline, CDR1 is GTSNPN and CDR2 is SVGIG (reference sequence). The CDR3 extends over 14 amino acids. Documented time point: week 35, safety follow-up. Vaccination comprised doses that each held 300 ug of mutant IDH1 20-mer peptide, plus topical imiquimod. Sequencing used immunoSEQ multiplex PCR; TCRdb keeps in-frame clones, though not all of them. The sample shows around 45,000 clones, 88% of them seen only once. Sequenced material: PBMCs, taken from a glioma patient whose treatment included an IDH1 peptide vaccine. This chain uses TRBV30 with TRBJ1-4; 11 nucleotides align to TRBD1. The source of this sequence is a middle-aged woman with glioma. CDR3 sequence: CAWIPRTGGIKLFF. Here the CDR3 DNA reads TGTGCCTGGATCCCCAGGACAGGGGGCATAAAACTGTTTTTT.